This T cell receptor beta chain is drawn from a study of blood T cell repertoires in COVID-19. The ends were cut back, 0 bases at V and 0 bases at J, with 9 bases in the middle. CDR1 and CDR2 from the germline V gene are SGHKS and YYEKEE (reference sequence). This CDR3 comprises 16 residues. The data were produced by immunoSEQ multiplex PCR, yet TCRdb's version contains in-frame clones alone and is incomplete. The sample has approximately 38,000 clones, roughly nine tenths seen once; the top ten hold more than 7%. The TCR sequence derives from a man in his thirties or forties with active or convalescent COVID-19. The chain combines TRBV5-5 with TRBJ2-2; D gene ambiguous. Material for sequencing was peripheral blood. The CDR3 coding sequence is TGTGCCAGCAGCTTGGGTTTAGCACCGAACACCGGGGAGCTGTTTTTT. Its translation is CASSLGLAPNTGELFF.